Shown below are 25 T cell receptor beta chains from a single sample sequenced in a study of shared clonotypes between healthy human individuals. The data were produced by immunoSEQ multiplex PCR, yet TCRdb's version contains in-frame clones alone and is incomplete. Of 1.5 million to 1.9 million clones in the sample, around 98% are singletons; the top ten hold 0.4% to 0.55%. The sample consisted of naive CD4+ T cells sorted from blood. The subset denotes: CD45RA+ positively selected. The receptors derive from a man aged 25 to 45 in good health.

The chain combines TRBV6-5 with TRBJ2-1; D may be TRBD1 (6 bases). Germline V lookup: CDR1 MNHEY, CDR2 SVGAGI. This CDR3 is built from 14 residues. The V end was cut by 3 bases, the J end by 4 bases, with 10 bases between. In DNA, the CDR3 is TGTGCCAGCAGTTATTACGGACAGTACAATGAGCAGTTCTTC. It encodes CASSYYGQYNEQFF.

This rearrangement joins TRBV10-3 to TRBJ2-7, with D perhaps matching TRBD1 (6 bases). The CDR3 is 13 amino acids. The V end lost 5 bases, the J end lost 2 bases, and 10 bases lay between the germline ends. Germline loops: CDR1 ENHRY, CDR2 SYGVKD. For the CDR3, the DNA is TGTGCCATCAGTATGACAGGAACCTACGAGCAGTACTTC. Its protein is CAISMTGTYEQYF.

The rearrangement joins TRBV10-3 to TRBJ2-7; 9 bases match TRBD2. Germline trimming cut 7 bases from V and 4 bases from J; bases unmatched to any gene: 8. The CDR3 length is 14 residues. CDR1 and CDR2 (germline): ENHRY, SYGVKD. The CDR3 loop is CAINPGLAEYEQYF. CDR3 nucleotide sequence: TGTGCCATCAATCCGGGACTAGCAGAATACGAGCAGTACTTC.

The chain has TRBV7-2 and TRBJ2-1; D ambiguous. The CDR3 is 13 amino acids. In germline, CDR1 is SGHTA, CDR2 FQGNSA. The germline V and J ends were trimmed by 5 bases and 6 bases, with 11 bases remaining between them. The CDR3 nucleotides are TGTGCCAGCAGCATGGTAGTTCGCAATGAGCAGTTCTTC. Translation: CASSMVVRNEQFF.

V usage is TRBV7-6 and J usage is TRBJ1-3; D possibly corresponds to TRBD1 (6 bases). Germline CDR1 is SGHVS and CDR2 is FNYEAQ. The CDR3 loop spans 15 amino acids. Trimming pared 4 bases from V and 4 bases from J, leaving 14 bases between. In nucleotides, the CDR3 is TGTGCCAGCAGCTCCCTAACAGGGTTCGGAAACACCATATATTTT. The encoded protein is CASSSLTGFGNTIYF. The full variable domain, its missing parts supplied by reference TRBV7-6 and TRBJ1-3, is GAGVSQSPRYKVTKRGQDVALRCDPISGHVSLYWYRQALGQGPEFLTYFNYEAQQDKSGLPNDRFSAERPEGSISTLTIQRTEQRDSAMYRCASSSLTGFGNTIYFGEGSWLTVV.

The chain carries TRBV28 and TRBJ2-2, with D hard to call. The germline V gene encodes CDR1 MDHEN and CDR2 SYDVKM. V was shortened by 6 bases and J by 3 bases, with 11 bases between the two germline ends. There are 14 residues in the CDR3. For the CDR3, the DNA is TGTGCCAGCAGAATAGTAACTCACACCGGGGAGCTGTTTTTT. Translating it yields CASRIVTHTGELFF.

The V gene is TRBV27, the J gene TRBJ2-1, with TRBD2 matching over 7 bases. CDR3 size: 17 residues. Germline V gene data show CDR1 as MNHEY and CDR2 as SMNVEV (reference sequence). The ends lost 8 bases at V and 2 bases at J; junction bases unmatched: 15. The CDR3 DNA reads as TGTGCCAGCGGCGGAGGACTAGAGAAGGTTACCTACAATGAGCAGTTCTTC. Encoded protein: CASGGGLEKVTYNEQFF.

On this clone: Other DNA sequences in the same sample also yield this CDR3. V gene TRBV29-1 combines with J gene TRBJ2-1, with 8 bases aligning to TRBD2. V was pared by 6 bases and J by 0 bases, with 4 bases of the junction left unmatched. This CDR3 contains 14 residues. In germline, CDR1 is SQVTM, CDR2 ANQGSEA. CDR3 sequence reads: CSVTSGSSYNEQFF. In DNA form, the CDR3 reads TGCAGCGTCACCAGCGGGAGCTCCTACAATGAGCAGTTCTTC.

This chain joins TRBV6-1 and TRBJ2-2; D remains ambiguous. Germline-derived CDR1 and CDR2 are MNHNS and SASEGT. Deletions cut 3 bases from V and 5 bases from J, with 13 bases between. This CDR3 comprises 15 residues. The DNA for the CDR3 is TGTGCCAGCAGTGATTCCAGGCCCTCGACCGGGGAGCTGTTTTTT. Translation gives CASSDSRPSTGELFF.

CDR3 nucleotide sequence: TGTGCCAGCAGTCGGCAGGGGGTTGATAATGAGCAGTTCTTC. Protein: CASSRQGVDNEQFF. The chain uses TRBV28 and TRBJ2-1, with 7 bases aligning to TRBD1. Per the germline V gene, CDR1 is MDHEN and CDR2 is SYDVKM. V lost 5 bases to trimming and J lost 7 bases; unmatched junction nucleotides: 8. The CDR3 loop spans 14 amino acids.

The rearrangement uses TRBV28 and TRBJ2-5, with D hard to call. Between the trimmed V and J ends, which lost 4 bases and 5 bases, there was a span of 11 bases. Germline values: CDR1 MDHEN, CDR2 SYDVKM. This CDR3 spans 13 amino acids. The CDR3 loop reads CASSSTVGETQYF. CDR3 nucleotide sequence: TGTGCCAGCAGTTCCACAGTAGGTGAGACCCAGTACTTC. Variable domain in full (rest from reference TRBV28 and TRBJ2-5): DVKVTQSSRYLVKRTGEKVFLECVQDMDHENMFWYRQDPGLGLRLIYFSYDVKMKEKGDIPEGYSVSREKKERFSLILESASTNQTSMYLCASSSTVGETQYFGPGTRLLVL.

The chain's CDR3 is CASSPPGRGKSYEQYF. The CDR3 DNA is TGTGCCAGCTCACCACCAGGCAGGGGCAAATCCTACGAGCAGTACTTC. The gene calls are TRBV18 and TRBJ2-7; a possible D gene is TRBD1 (6 bases). Per the germline V gene, CDR1 is KGHSH and CDR2 is LQKENI. V dropped 0 bases and J dropped 1 base, with 13 bases sitting between them. The CDR3 contains 16 residues.

CDR3 nucleotides: TGTGCCAGCAGCAACCGGGACAGGGGGTTTTCGGATACGCAGTATTTT. Amino acids: CASSNRDRGFSDTQYF. The chain employs TRBV27 and TRBJ2-3; 11 bases agree with TRBD1. With 6 bases clipped from V and 6 bases from J, the junction kept 11 bases outside the gene matches. Per germline, CDR1 MNHEY and CDR2 SMNVEV (reference sequence). The CDR3 contains 16 residues.

V gene TRBV30 combines with J gene TRBJ2-1, with 8 bases fitting TRBD1. The ends lost 2 bases at V and 5 bases at J; junction bases unmatched: 5. Germline CDR1 is GTSNPN and CDR2 is SVGIG (reference sequence). The CDR3 length is 14 residues. In nucleotides, the CDR3 is TGTGCCTGGAGTCGCAGGGGGCTCAACAATGAGCAGTTCTTC. Its protein product is CAWSRRGLNNEQFF.

The count of this clone is one. CDR3 DNA: TGTGCCAGCAGCGTCGGACAGGGGGGCCTTCCCGGGGAGCTGTTTTTT. This sequence encodes CASSVGQGGLPGELFF. The chain links TRBV9 to TRBJ2-2, with 10 nucleotides matching TRBD1. The CDR3 has 16 amino acids. Trimming removed 2 bases from V and 6 bases from J; junction bases left unmatched: 7. Germline CDR1 and CDR2: SGDLS and YYNGEE.

The V call is TRBV13, the J call TRBJ2-2; 8 positions agree with TRBD2. Trimming took 2 bases from V and 6 from J; bases not matched to a gene: 5. CDR1 PRHDT and CDR2 FYEKMQ come from the germline V gene (reference sequence). This CDR3 spans 15 amino acids. In DNA form, the CDR3 reads TGTGCCAGCAGCTTACGCGGGAGGAAGGCCGGGGAGCTGTTTTTT. Translation: CASSLRGRKAGELFF.

The CDR3 DNA follows: TGTGCCAGCAGCGTAGTCAGGAACTCTGGGGCCAACGTCCTGACTTTC. Protein sequence: CASSVVRNSGANVLTF. The J gene is TRBJ2-6, the V gene TRBV9; D remains unclear. Trimming took 0 bases from V and 0 from J, leaving 7 bases between them. There are 16 residues in the CDR3. Germline V lookup: CDR1 SGDLS, CDR2 YYNGEE. The variable domain in full, completed from reference TRBV9 and TRBJ2-6, reads DSGVTQTPKHLITATGQRVTLRCSPRSGDLSVYWYQQSLDQGLQFLIQYYNGEERAKGNILERFSAQQFPDLHSELNLSSLELGDSALYFCASSVVRNSGANVLTFGAGSRLTVL.

The V call is TRBV5-6, the J call TRBJ2-3; TRBD2 matches 14 bases. Trimming took 3 bases from V and 5 from J; bases not matched to a gene: 5. The CDR3 spans 16 residues. Germline V gene data show CDR1 as SGHDT and CDR2 as YYEEEE. CDR3 sequence: CASSSKTSGRVDTQYF. The CDR3 DNA reads as TGTGCCAGCAGCTCCAAGACTAGCGGGAGGGTAGATACGCAGTATTTT.

This chain connects TRBV5-4 to TRBJ2-1, with 10 bases fitting TRBD2. J was trimmed by 4 bases and V by 5 bases; bases with no gene match: 6. The CDR3 runs to 15 residues. In germline, CDR1 is SGHNT, CDR2 YYREEE (reference sequence). DNA of the CDR3: TGTGCCAGCAGTCGATGGACTAGCGGTTACAATGAGCAGTTCTTC. Translated: CASSRWTSGYNEQFF.

The chain is built from TRBV5-5 and TRBJ1-4; maybe TRBD1 (6 bases). The germline gives CDR1 SGHKS, CDR2 YYEKEE (reference sequence). The CDR3 sequence is 18 residues long. The germline V and J ends were trimmed by 4 bases and 4 bases, with 23 bases remaining between them. In DNA form, the CDR3 reads TGTGCCAGCAGCCTTCTCCCAGGGGTAGGGCTTGGTAATGAAAAACTGTTTTTT. Amino acid sequence: CASSLLPGVGLGNEKLFF.

The rearrangement links TRBV10-2 to TRBJ1-5; D gene uncertain. The ends were cut back, 2 bases at V and 4 bases at J, with 12 bases in the middle. Germline CDR1 WSHSY, CDR2 SAAADI. This CDR3 has 15 residues. CDR3: CASSEDSKINQPQHF. CDR3 sequence (DNA): TGCGCCAGCAGTGAGGATTCTAAGATAAATCAGCCCCAGCATTTT.

This chain links TRBV28 with TRBJ1-5, with 10 nucleotides matching TRBD1. Trimming cost V 6 bases and J 5 bases; bases outside gene matches: 7. CDR3 length: 15 residues. The germline CDR1 and CDR2 sequences are MDHEN and SYDVKM. CDR3 nucleotides: TGTGCCAGCAGGGAGGGGGGACAGGGGTATCAGCCCCAGCATTTT. Translated: CASREGGQGYQPQHF.

The rearrangement links TRBV28 to TRBJ1-2; D gene uncertain. The V gene's germline CDR1 is MDHEN and CDR2 SYDVKM. The CDR3 is made up of 12 amino acids. V dropped 3 bases and J dropped 7 bases, with 9 bases sitting between them. The CDR3, as DNA: TGTGCCAGCAGTTTCGCGGCAGCTGGCTACACCTTC. The encoded protein is CASSFAAAGYTF.

This clone was detected only once. The J gene is TRBJ1-5, the V gene TRBV6-1; 7 nucleotides agree with TRBD1. The CDR3 runs 14 residues. Unmatched junction bases numbered 11, after V lost 6 bases and J lost 9 bases. Per germline, CDR1 MNHNS and CDR2 SASEGT. CDR3 residues: CASRRDRGQAPQHF. CDR3 bases: TGTGCCAGCAGGAGGGATAGGGGGCAGGCGCCCCAGCATTTT.

V is TRBV30 and J is TRBJ2-1; 9 bases line up with TRBD1. V lost 2 bases and J lost 0; bases outside the gene matches: 8. This CDR3 comprises 17 residues. CDR1 and CDR2 (germline): GTSNPN, SVGIG (reference sequence). The CDR3 reads CAWSTTGQGSSYNEQFF. The CDR3 DNA reads TGTGCCTGGAGTACCACGGGACAGGGCAGCTCCTACAATGAGCAGTTCTTC.